What follows are 29 T cell receptor beta chains derived from one specimen sequenced in a study of graft-versus-host responses after intestinal transplantation. The repertoire was sequenced with immunoSEQ multiplex PCR; TCRdb's copy has only in-frame clones and lacks some. The sample shows 20,000 to 25,000 clones, around 76% of them seen only once. Processing of graft tissue released intraepithelial and lamina propria lymphocytes. The material sequenced was ileum tissue, taken 12 days after intestinal transplant. Receptor source: a human patient who received an intestinal transplant, so some T cells may come from the graft donor.

J is TRBJ2-6 and V is TRBV5-6; 8 nucleotides agree with TRBD1. This CDR3 is built from 18 residues. The V gene end was trimmed by 4 bases and the J gene end by 6 bases; junction bases not matched to a gene: 15. Germline V gene sequence: CDR1 SGHDT, CDR2 YYEEEE. This CDR3 is CASSPRDRIVLMANVLTF. The CDR3 nucleotides are TGTGCCAGCAGCCCCCGGGACAGGATCGTCTTAATGGCCAACGTCCTGACTTTC.

This chain links TRBV7-9 with TRBJ2-1; a weak D match, TRBD2 (5 bases). CDR1 and CDR2 from the germline V gene are SEHNR and FQNEAQ (reference sequence). This CDR3 comprises 13 residues. The germline V and J ends were trimmed by 3 bases and 7 bases, with 10 bases remaining between them. CDR3 region: CASSFFSGNEQFF. The CDR3 nucleotides read TGTGCCAGCAGCTTTTTTTCGGGAAATGAGCAGTTCTTC.

The gene calls are TRBV6-6 and TRBJ2-3; 12 positions match TRBD2. This CDR3 contains 16 residues. The germline V gene has CDR1 MNHNY and CDR2 SVGAGI (reference sequence). V lost 6 bases, J lost 9 bases, and 13 bases stayed unmatched. For the CDR3, the DNA is TGTGCCAGCAGCCGTATTGGGCTAGCGGGGGGGGCGACGCAGTATTTT. It is translated as CASSRIGLAGGATQYF.

The rearrangement links TRBV4-2 to TRBJ2-3; D is possibly TRBD1 (8 bases). V was trimmed by 0 bases and J by 5 bases, leaving 18 bases between them. CDR1 is LGHNA and CDR2 is YNFKEQ in the germline V gene. The CDR3 has 17 amino acids. The CDR3: CASSQDAPNRGGDTQYF. For the CDR3, the DNA is TGTGCCAGCAGCCAAGACGCCCCCAACAGGGGGGGAGATACGCAGTATTTT.

The chain links TRBV6-1 to TRBJ1-5, with a possible D match to TRBD1 (5 bases). This CDR3 region has 14 residues. Trimming stripped 6 bases from V and 6 bases from J, with 15 bases between. Germline assignment: CDR1 MNHNS and CDR2 SASEGT. The DNA for the CDR3 is TGTGCCAGCAGGGGCTCAGGGCGAAGTCAGCCCCAGCATTTT. Protein: CASRGSGRSQPQHF.

This chain uses TRBV28 with TRBJ2-7; 7 bases align to TRBD2. Germline CDR1 and CDR2: MDHEN and SYDVKM. The CDR3 is 15 amino acids. Unmatched junction bases numbered 8, after V lost 3 bases and J lost 3 bases. Here the CDR3 DNA reads TGTGCCAGCAGTTTTAGTGGGGGGGTCGACTACGAGCAGTACTTC. This sequence encodes CASSFSGGVDYEQYF.

This sequence joins TRBV2 and TRBJ2-7, with a tentative D call TRBD1 (6 bases). V lost 4 bases to trimming and J lost 2 bases, with 9 bases between them. This CDR3 is built from 13 residues. CDR1 is SNHLY, CDR2 FYNNEI, per germline. CDR3 nucleotides: TGTGCCAGCAGTGCGGCAGGGGCCTACGAGCAGTACTTC. It specifies CASSAAGAYEQYF.

This clone occurred a few times. An end of the junction does not agree with germline; a read error may underlie this. The chain employs TRBV7-7 and TRBJ1-1; D unclear. This CDR3 has 18 amino acids. Germline V CDR1 and CDR2: SSHAT, FNYEAQ (reference sequence). DNA for the CDR3: TGTGCTAGCAGCTTATCATCGGAGCAACTCCCTATGAACACTGAAGCTTTCTTT. This sequence encodes CASSLSSEQLPMNTEAFF.

This chain joins TRBV4-1 and TRBJ1-2; TRBD1 aligns across 7 bases. This CDR3 has 14 amino acids. The V and J ends lost 3 bases and 6 bases, in that order; junction bases with no gene match: 7. Germline V gene data show CDR1 as MGHRA and CDR2 as YSYEKL. CDR3 region: CASSQGDREDGYTF. The CDR3 DNA is TGCGCCAGCAGCCAGGGTGACAGGGAAGATGGCTACACCTTC.

The V call is TRBV6-1, the J call TRBJ1-2; TRBD1 aligns across 8 bases. The CDR3 is 13 residues long. Germline CDR1 reads MNHNS; CDR2 reads SASEGT. Unmatched junction bases numbered 2, after V lost 4 bases and J lost 4 bases. The CDR3 sequence is CASSAGGGYGYTF. CDR3 coding DNA: TGTGCCAGCAGTGCAGGGGGCGGCTATGGCTACACCTTC.

The chain joins TRBV30 to TRBJ2-5, with D possibly TRBD2 on 5 matching bases. Germline V gene data show CDR1 as GTSNPN and CDR2 as SVGIG (reference sequence). This CDR3 comprises 12 residues. V dropped 2 bases and J dropped 7 bases, with 11 bases sitting between them. CDR3 region: CAWSPDRGTQYF. The CDR3 region has the DNA TGTGCCTGGAGTCCCGACCGGGGGACCCAGTACTTC. The variable domain in full, with the rest retrieved from reference TRBV30 and TRBJ2-5, is SQTIHQWPATLVQPVGSPLSLECTVEGTSNPNLYWYRQAAGRGLQLLFYSVGIGQISSEVPQNLSASRPQDRQFILSSKKLLLSDSGFYLCAWSPDRGTQYFGPGTRLLVL.

This chain links TRBV9 with TRBJ1-3, with D tentatively TRBD1 (6 bases). Germline CDR1 and CDR2: SGDLS and YYNGEE. Between the trimmed V and J ends, which lost 3 bases and 3 bases, there was a span of 13 bases. The CDR3 has 15 residues. CDR3 amino acids: CASSAAGANGNTIYF. The CDR3 bases are TGTGCCAGCAGCGCGGCAGGGGCGAATGGAAACACCATATATTTT.

This chain joins TRBV7-9 and TRBJ2-7, with TRBD2 matching over 9 bases. The ends lost 0 bases at V and 2 bases at J; junction bases unmatched: 5. The CDR3 has 16 residues. Germline V gene lookup returns CDR1 SEHNR and CDR2 FQNEAQ (reference sequence). In nucleotides, the CDR3 is TGTGCCAGCAGCTTAGCCGCTAGCGGGGATGCCTACGAGCAGTACTTC. It specifies CASSLAASGDAYEQYF.

The gene calls are TRBV4-3 and TRBJ2-7; 9 bases are shared with TRBD2. Germline V lookup: CDR1 LGHNA, CDR2 YSLEER. V trimming: 2 bases; J trimming: 2 bases; junction bases outside the gene matches: 13. This CDR3 is 18 amino acids long. The CDR3 protein is CASSQNLRLAEFTYEQYF. CDR3 sequence (DNA): TGCGCCAGCAGCCAAAACCTGCGACTAGCGGAATTCACCTACGAGCAGTACTTC.

The chain links TRBV11-3 to TRBJ2-2, with D possibly being TRBD2 (6 bases). CDR1 and CDR2 (germline): SGHNT, YENEEA. The CDR3 has 16 amino acids. V lost 1 base and J lost 0, with 9 bases in between. The CDR3 here is CASSLVGGTNTGELFF. The DNA for the CDR3 is TGTGCCAGCAGCTTAGTGGGGGGAACGAACACCGGGGAGCTGTTTTTT.

The genes are TRBV5-4 and TRBJ2-2, with 9 nucleotides matching TRBD1. Trimming took 4 bases from V and 6 from J; bases not matched to a gene: 7. This CDR3 contains 15 residues. Germline values: CDR1 SGHNT, CDR2 YYREEE (reference sequence). CDR3 sequence (DNA): TGTGCCAGCAGCCAGGATACAGGGGGCGCCGGGGAGCTGTTTTTT. Its protein is CASSQDTGGAGELFF.

V gene TRBV5-4 combines with J gene TRBJ2-5; a weak D match, TRBD2 (7 bases). CDR1 and CDR2 (germline): SGHNT, YYREEE (reference sequence). The CDR3 has 15 amino acids. The V and J ends lost 0 bases and 4 bases respectively, with 13 bases between them. The CDR3 nucleotides are TGTGCCAGCAGCTTGGAGGGGGGGGCCGGAGAGACCCAGTACTTC. Protein product: CASSLEGGAGETQYF. Drawing the rest from reference TRBV5-4 and TRBJ2-5, the complete variable domain is ETGVTQSPTHLIKTRGQQVTLRCSSQSGHNTVSWYQQALGQGPQFIFQYYREEENGRGNFPPRFSGLQFPNYSSELNVNALELDDSALYLCASSLEGGAGETQYFGPGTRLLVL.

V gene TRBV7-9 combines with J gene TRBJ1-2; TRBD1 matches 8 bases. The CDR3 covers 14 residues. Losses at the gene ends were 2 bases for V and 6 bases for J; bases not matched to a gene: 5. CDR1 and CDR2 (germline): SEHNR, FQNEAQ (reference sequence). CDR3 bases: TGTGCCAGCAGCTTACAGGGGGCAGGGAATGGCTACACCTTC. As protein: CASSLQGAGNGYTF. The entire variable domain, with the rest obtained from reference TRBV7-9 and TRBJ1-2, is as follows: DTGVSQNPRHKITKRGQNVTFRCDPISEHNRLYWYRQTLGQGPEFLTYFQNEAQLEKSRLLSDRFSAERPKGSFSTLEIQRTEQGDSAMYLCASSLQGAGNGYTFGSGTRLTVV.

The chain employs TRBV6-1 and TRBJ2-3; 10 bases match TRBD2. The CDR3 is 17 amino acids. The ends lost 4 bases at V and 2 bases at J; junction bases unmatched: 9. Germline CDR1 and CDR2: MNHNS and SASEGT. CDR3 sequence reads: CASSGLLAGAPTDTQYF. The CDR3 nucleotides read TGTGCCAGCAGTGGACTCCTAGCGGGGGCTCCCACAGATACGCAGTATTTT.

This rearrangement joins TRBV6-1 to TRBJ2-3; 8 bases are shared with TRBD2. CDR1 MNHNS and CDR2 SASEGT come from the germline V gene. Trimming cost V 6 bases and J 4 bases; bases outside gene matches: 6. The CDR3 is 14 residues long. This CDR3 is CASRTGLAADTQYF. In DNA form, the CDR3 reads TGTGCCAGCAGGACAGGACTAGCTGCAGATACGCAGTATTTT.

The rearrangement joins TRBV5-4 to TRBJ1-4, with TRBD1 matching 9 bases. Germline assignment: CDR1 SGHNT and CDR2 YYREEE (reference sequence). The V and J ends lost 4 bases and 6 bases, in that order; junction bases with no gene match: 7. This CDR3 spans 15 amino acids. The CDR3 is CASSAGQGGHEKLFF. The CDR3, as DNA: TGTGCCAGCAGCGCGGGACAGGGAGGGCATGAAAAACTGTTTTTT.

This clone appeared once. The genes are TRBV9 and TRBJ1-1, with unresolved D. The CDR3 totals 14 residues. Trimming cost V 0 bases and J 1 base, with 7 bases left between them. CDR1 is SGDLS and CDR2 is YYNGEE in the germline V gene. DNA of the CDR3: TGTGCCAGCAGCGTAGGGAGTAGGAACACTGAAGCTTTCTTT. It specifies CASSVGSRNTEAFF.

The J gene is TRBJ2-4, the V gene TRBV6-9; 10 positions match TRBD1. The CDR3 length is 14 residues. The junction had 4 bases not matched to a gene; V was cut back by 9 bases and J by 2 bases. Per the germline V gene, CDR1 is MNHGY and CDR2 is SVAAGI. The CDR3 DNA follows: TGTGCCAGGTGGACAGGGGGGTCCAAAAACATTCAGTACTTC. Amino acids: CARWTGGSKNIQYF.

This chain uses TRBV11-2 with TRBJ2-5; D call uncertain. Germline V gives CDR1 SGHAT, CDR2 FQNNGV. V lost 0 bases and J 6 bases, leaving 14 bases between the germline ends. This CDR3 region has 15 residues. CDR3 amino acids: CASSLDPAGLQTQYF. CDR3 DNA sequence: TGTGCCAGCAGCTTAGATCCGGCAGGTTTACAGACCCAGTACTTC.

The rearrangement joins TRBV30 to TRBJ1-1, with TRBD1 matching 8 bases. The J segment lost 3 bases and the V segment lost 3 bases, leaving 9 bases of the junction unmatched. Germline CDR1 reads GTSNPN; CDR2 reads SVGIG (reference sequence). The CDR3 covers 15 residues. For the CDR3, the DNA is TGTGCCTGGAGCCCAGGGGGCCCTGGGGACACTGAAGCTTTCTTT. Its protein is CAWSPGGPGDTEAFF.

The V call is TRBV12-5, the J call TRBJ1-1; D might be TRBD1 (5 bases). Trimming stripped 0 bases from V and 1 base from J, with 6 bases between. From germline, CDR1 is LGHNT and CDR2 FRNRAP. The CDR3 is made up of 14 amino acids. CDR3 nucleotide sequence: TGTGCTAGTGGTTTGGTGGGGCCGAACACTGAAGCTTTCTTT. Translation gives CASGLVGPNTEAFF.

The rearrangement joins TRBV9 to TRBJ1-2, with 7 bases that match TRBD1. Germline V gene data show CDR1 as SGDLS and CDR2 as YYNGEE. The trim removed 1 base at V and 4 bases at J, leaving 4 bases unmatched. The CDR3 runs 14 residues. CDR3 loop: CASSVRGTAYGYTF. The CDR3 DNA sequence: TGTGCCAGCAGCGTACGGGGGACAGCCTATGGCTACACCTTC.

The chain carries TRBV4-1 and TRBJ2-1; possible D gene TRBD2, 5 bases. V was cut by 1 base and J by 9 bases, with 16 bases left in between. CDR3 length: 15 residues. Per the germline V gene, CDR1 is MGHRA and CDR2 is YSYEKL. The CDR3 DNA sequence: TGCGCCAGCAGCCAAGTGGGAGCCTTGACGGCTGAGCAGTTCTTC. Its protein is CASSQVGALTAEQFF.

The table lists this clone with a count of one. The J gene is TRBJ2-1, the V gene TRBV7-9; D may be TRBD2 (6 bases). CDR1 SEHNR and CDR2 FQNEAQ come from the germline V gene (reference sequence). This CDR3 region has 12 residues. Trimming pared 5 bases from V and 7 bases from J, leaving 9 bases between. The CDR3 region is CASSRLVNEQFF. The CDR3 nucleotides are TGTGCCAGCAGCCGACTAGTTAATGAGCAGTTCTTC.